This record concerns one T cell receptor (beta chain) sequence. MiXCR, run by TCRdb on the 5' RACE reads, gives a single entry per CDR3 protein. In the table there are under 700,000 distinct CDR3 sequences, around a sixth of which are singletons. This sample stems from a study of T cells after yellow fever vaccination. The receptor's source is a man aged 18 to 30 who received the YFV17D yellow fever vaccine. The sample was PBMCs, taken less than 6 days after the first yellow fever vaccination.

CDR3 sequence reads: CATSRVGGQGSGGYTF. CDR3 nucleotide sequence: TGTGCCACCAGCAGAGTTGGGGGACAGGGGTCAGGAGGCTACACCTTC. The rearrangement joins TRBV15 to TRBJ1-2, with TRBD1 matching over 10 bases. V was clipped by 1 base and J by 8 bases; unmatched bases: 10. Per germline, CDR1 LNHNV and CDR2 YYDKDF (reference sequence). This CDR3 has 16 amino acids.